The 22 T cell receptor beta chains below come from one sample, sequenced in a study of blood T cells in healthy people across ages. A sample-barcoded 5' primer and a J-beta primer mix were used in a second PCR of about 7 to 12 cycles. TCRdb analysed the 5' RACE reads with MiXCR anew, one entry per CDR3 protein. Of 380,000 or so distinct CDR3 sequences listed, over 45% are singletons. The material sequenced was blood. These receptors originate from a man aged 55 to 70 in good health.

The rearrangement links TRBV5-5 to TRBJ2-5; possible D gene TRBD2, 6 bases. The CDR3 loop spans 14 amino acids. The germline gives CDR1 SGHKS, CDR2 YYEKEE (reference sequence). The V gene lost 2 bases and the J gene lost 11 bases, with 19 bases spanning the gap. The CDR3 protein is CASSFRLAWDEQYF. The CDR3 DNA is TGTGCCAGCAGCTTCAGGCTAGCGTGGGATGAGCAGTACTTC.

This clonotype was seen once. The chain combines TRBV6-5 with TRBJ2-1; D not certain. The CDR3 has 19 amino acids. The germline V and J ends were trimmed by 0 bases and 5 bases, with 23 bases remaining between them. The germline gives CDR1 MNHEY, CDR2 SVGAGI. The CDR3 sequence: CASSYSGYRSLGVNNEQFF. CDR3 nucleotide sequence: TGTGCCAGCAGTTACTCAGGGTATCGGAGCCTAGGTGTCAACAATGAGCAGTTCTTC.

The V call is TRBV5-1, the J call TRBJ1-2; 8 bases agree with TRBD1. Trimming took 0 bases from V and 4 from J; bases not matched to a gene: 5. Germline V lookup: CDR1 SGHRS, CDR2 YFSETQ. The CDR3 sequence is 15 residues long. This chain's CDR3 is CASSLVGTGAYGYTF. The CDR3 nucleotides read TGCGCCAGCAGCTTGGTTGGGACAGGAGCCTATGGCTACACCTTC. Together with reference TRBV5-1 and TRBJ1-2, the CDR3 gives the full variable domain: KAGVTQTPRYLIKTRGQQVTLSCSPISGHRSVSWYQQTPGQGLQFLFEYFSETQRNKGNFPGRFSGRQFSNSRSEMNVSTLELGDSALYLCASSLVGTGAYGYTFGSGTRLTVV.

This clonotype was counted a few times. V and J are TRBV6-2 or TRBV6-3 and TRBJ2-1; tentative D call: TRBD2 (5 bases). Germline-derived CDR1 and CDR2 are MNHEY and SVGEGT. The CDR3 contains 15 residues. The V and J ends lost 4 bases and 6 bases respectively, with 16 bases between them. CDR3 region: CASSSDGNYINEQFF. CDR3 in DNA: TGTGCCAGCAGTTCTGACGGGAACTACATCAATGAGCAGTTCTTC.

Details on this clonotype: At one end, the junction sequence differs from germline, possibly due to a read error. The rearrangement joins TRBV6-2 or TRBV6-3 to TRBJ2-1; 12 nucleotides line up with TRBD2. The CDR3 runs 17 residues. The germline V gene has CDR1 MNHEY and CDR2 SVGEGT. CDR3 coding DNA: TGTGCCGGCAGTTACTCTAGCGGGGGGGTTGCATGGAATGAGCAGTTCTTC. Amino acid sequence: CAGSYSSGGVAWNEQFF.

The rearrangement links TRBV6-5 to TRBJ1-1, with 8 bases fitting TRBD1. CDR3 size: 15 residues. Germline lookup yields CDR1 MNHEY and CDR2 SVGAGI. V lost 5 bases to trimming and J lost 2 bases; unmatched junction nucleotides: 7. As DNA, the CDR3 is TGTGCCAGCAGTCTGGACAGGGCCCACAACACTGAAGCTTTCTTT. Its translation: CASSLDRAHNTEAFF.

The chain uses TRBV20-1 and TRBJ1-2; D call uncertain. V gave up 0 bases and J gave up 4 bases, with 9 bases separating them. CDR1 and CDR2 from the germline V gene are DFQATT and SNEGSKA (reference sequence). CDR3 length equals 13 residues. CDR3 sequence (DNA): TGCAGTGCTAGAGAGGACCAAGCCTATGGCTACACCTTC. Its protein is CSAREDQAYGYTF.

This sequence joins TRBV20-1 and TRBJ2-3; either TRBD1 or TRBD2 may fit D (6 bases each). The CDR3 consists of 14 residues. Germline-derived CDR1 and CDR2 are DFQATT and SNEGSKA (reference sequence). The V gene lost 3 bases and the J gene lost 0 bases, with 10 bases spanning the gap. CDR3: CSASGGRSTDTQYF. The CDR3 DNA is TGCAGTGCTAGCGGGGGCAGAAGCACAGATACGCAGTATTTT.

This chain links TRBV15 with TRBJ1-2; 7 bases are a match to TRBD1. The CDR3 totals 15 residues. Losses at the gene ends were 0 bases for V and 8 bases for J; bases not matched to a gene: 9. Germline-derived CDR1 and CDR2 are LNHNV and YYDKDF (reference sequence). The chain's CDR3 is CATSRDRDRVNGYTF. For the CDR3, the DNA is TGTGCCACCAGCAGAGATCGAGACAGGGTTAACGGCTACACCTTC.

Of note for this clonotype: The limits of the CDR3 on the DNA are not certain, so only TCRdb's listed CDR3 is given. The chain uses TRBV27 and TRBJ2-7; the table gives TRBD1 as D, unverified against the DNA. The CDR3 has 15 residues if both end residues are counted. CDR1 is MNHEY and CDR2 is SMNVEV in the germline V gene (reference sequence). CDR3 residues: CASSFGPGGTYEQYF.

The rearrangement joins TRBV3-1 to TRBJ2-5; D is undetermined. V was cut by 4 bases and J by 5 bases, with 17 bases left in between. Germline V gene data show CDR1 as LGHDT and CDR2 as YNNKEL (reference sequence). CDR3 length: 15 amino acids. The CDR3 DNA follows: TGTGCCAGCAGCCCTACCCAATGGGGTTTGGAGACCCAGTACTTC. This gives the protein CASSPTQWGLETQYF.

This rearrangement joins TRBV29-1 to TRBJ2-5, with unresolved D. Trimming stripped 3 bases from V and 2 bases from J, with 7 bases between. The CDR3 extends over 12 amino acids. Germline CDR1 is SQVTM and CDR2 is ANQGSEA. This CDR3 reads CSVEEIQETQYF. The CDR3 DNA sequence: TGCAGCGTTGAGGAAATACAAGAGACCCAGTACTTC.

This rearrangement joins TRBV19 to TRBJ2-1; 9 positions agree with TRBD1. The CDR3 spans 15 residues. Germline-derived CDR1 and CDR2 are LNHDA and SQIVND (reference sequence). V shed 7 bases, J shed 4 bases, and the junction held 8 bases outside the gene matches. The CDR3 region is CASNSGTGSYNEQFF. For the CDR3, the DNA is TGTGCCAGTAACTCCGGGACAGGGTCGTACAATGAGCAGTTCTTC. Full variable domain (remainder filled in from reference TRBV19 and TRBJ2-1): DGGITQSPKYLFRKEGQNVTLSCEQNLNHDAMYWYRQDPGQGLRLIYYSQIVNDFQKGDIAEGYSVSREKKESFPLTVTSAQKNPTAFYLCASNSGTGSYNEQFFGPGTRLTVL.

The rearrangement uses TRBV18 and TRBJ2-7; 10 bases fit TRBD2. The CDR3 runs 14 residues. Germline CDR1 KGHSH, CDR2 LQKENI. The V segment lost 5 bases and the J segment 3 bases; nucleotides outside the gene matches: 4. Written as DNA, the CDR3 is TGTGCCAGCTCAGGACTAGCGGAGAGCTACGAGCAGTACTTC. This translates into CASSGLAESYEQYF.

The V and J genes are TRBV3-1 and TRBJ2-1; D is unresolved. V shed 2 bases and J shed 3 bases, with 8 bases lying between them. Per the germline V gene, CDR1 is LGHDT and CDR2 is YNNKEL (reference sequence). The CDR3 length is 14 residues. In nucleotides, the CDR3 is TGTGCCAGCAGCCAATACGGCAGCTACAATGAGCAGTTCTTC. This gives the protein CASSQYGSYNEQFF.

The chain couples TRBV20-1 to TRBJ2-1; 9 bases fit TRBD1. V shed 5 bases, J shed 12 bases, and the junction held 11 bases outside the gene matches. The CDR3 is 13 amino acids. The germline gives CDR1 DFQATT, CDR2 SNEGSKA (reference sequence). The CDR3 loop reads CSAPQPGQGRQFF. CDR3 nucleotide sequence: TGCAGTGCTCCCCAACCGGGACAGGGTAGGCAGTTCTTC.

The table lists this clonotype with a few counts. This chain uses TRBV7-3 with TRBJ2-6, with D perhaps TRBD1 (5 bases). The CDR3 covers 16 residues. The germline gives CDR1 SGHTA, CDR2 FQGTGA. Trimming cost V 5 bases and J 0 bases, with 11 bases left between them. The CDR3 protein is CASSLRASSGANVLTF. The DNA of the CDR3 is TGTGCCAGCAGCCTCAGGGCCTCCTCTGGGGCCAACGTCCTGACTTTC.

The chain has TRBV10-3 and TRBJ2-1; 11 nucleotides align to TRBD1. CDR1 is ENHRY, CDR2 SYGVKD, per germline. The V and J ends lost 0 bases and 5 bases, in that order; junction bases with no gene match: 9. The CDR3 is made up of 18 amino acids. Written as DNA, the CDR3 is TGTGCCATCAGTGAGTCGGAACTCCGGGACAGGGGGGACAATGAGCAGTTCTTC. Protein: CAISESELRDRGDNEQFF.

This chain connects TRBV6-5 to TRBJ1-2; D perhaps matches TRBD1 (5 bases). Trimming removed 6 bases from V and 6 bases from J, with 14 bases in between. The length of the CDR3 is 13 residues. CDR1 is MNHEY and CDR2 is SVGAGI in the germline V gene. The CDR3 DNA follows: TGTGCCAGCAGAGTCCAGGGTACGAATGGCTACACCTTC. Translating gives CASRVQGTNGYTF.

At least ten counts were recorded for this clonotype. V and J are TRBV9 and TRBJ2-3; 9 bases map to TRBD2. The germline V gene encodes CDR1 SGDLS and CDR2 YYNGEE. The CDR3 spans 16 residues. Trimming cost V 1 base and J 2 bases; bases outside gene matches: 5. CDR3 in amino acids: CASSVQAGGLTDTQYF. The DNA for the CDR3 is TGTGCCAGCAGCGTACAAGCGGGGGGACTCACAGATACGCAGTATTTT.

This clonotype was seen only a few times. The V and J genes are TRBV29-1 and TRBJ2-1; weak D call: TRBD2 (6 bases). CDR1 and CDR2 (germline): SQVTM, ANQGSEA. The CDR3 is made up of 13 amino acids. Trimming cost V 4 bases and J 7 bases, with 14 bases left between them. CDR3: CSVGPRLGNEQFF. The CDR3 nucleotides read TGCAGCGTTGGGCCGAGACTAGGAAATGAGCAGTTCTTC.

This clonotype was seen repeatedly, ten times or more. The CDR3 nucleotides are TGCAGTGCTCCCCCAACCCTGACTGTCTACAATGAGCAGTTCTTC. This sequence encodes CSAPPTLTVYNEQFF. This chain connects TRBV20-1 to TRBJ2-1; unclear D gene. The V end was cut by 5 bases, the J end by 3 bases, with 17 bases between. The CDR3 contains 15 residues. The V gene's germline CDR1 is DFQATT and CDR2 SNEGSKA (reference sequence).